These 13 T cell receptor beta chains share one sample of origin, sequenced in a study of cytomegalovirus exposure and HLA in healthy donors. The study ran its PCR with 60 Vbeta and 13 Jbeta primers. The method was immunoSEQ multiplex PCR; TCRdb's version includes in-frame clones alone and lacks a portion of them. Among 77,000 or so clones listed, less than 80% were seen once. The sample was PBMCs. Receptors originate from a woman aged 35 to 49 in good health and CMV-seronegative.

Comments on this clone: The same CDR3 can be traced to other DNA sequences in this sample. V usage is TRBV5-8 and J usage is TRBJ1-1, with TRBD1 matching over 10 bases. Germline V gives CDR1 SGHTS, CDR2 YDEGEE. Unmatched junction bases numbered 7, after V lost 4 bases and J lost 4 bases. The length of the CDR3 is 15 residues. CDR3 amino acids: CASSRRQGAGTEAFF. In nucleotides, the CDR3 is TGTGCCAGCAGCAGACGACAGGGGGCGGGCACTGAAGCTTTCTTT.

This clone was seen once. The chain employs TRBV21-1 and TRBJ1-2. TRBV21-1 is marked as a pseudogene. This CDR3 spans 12 amino acids. CDR3 protein: CASSNPSNGYTF. CDR3 in DNA: TGTGCCAGCAGCAACCCCTCTAATGGCTACACCTTC.

V and J are TRBV30 and TRBJ2-1; weak D call: TRBD2 (5 bases). Trimming shortened V by 0 bases and J by 15 bases, and 12 bases separated the two germline ends. Germline CDR1 GTSNPN, CDR2 SVGIG (reference sequence). The CDR3 runs 11 residues. The CDR3 sequence: CAWSVETKSFF. As DNA, the CDR3 is TGTGCCTGGAGTGTGGAGACTAAGTCGTTCTTC.

CDR3 sequence (DNA): TGTGCCAGCAGTGTGGGGGGACGGATATTTTCCTACGAGCAGTACTTC. This codes for CASSVGGRIFSYEQYF. The chain is built from TRBV2 and TRBJ2-7; D possibly corresponds to TRBD2 (6 bases). Germline CDR1 SNHLY, CDR2 FYNNEI. Trimming left V 4 bases short and J 1 base short, with 17 bases between. The CDR3 covers 16 residues.

The chain uses TRBV5-1 and TRBJ1-2; 8 bases agree with TRBD1. Germline loops: CDR1 SGHRS, CDR2 YFSETQ. CDR3 length: 13 amino acids. V shed 4 bases and J 7 bases; nucleotides not matched to a gene: 6. CDR3 nucleotide sequence: TGCGCCAGCAGCACGGACAGGGACGGTGGCTACACCTTC. This gives the protein CASSTDRDGGYTF.

This sequence joins TRBV10-3 and TRBJ2-7; a possible D gene is TRBD1 (6 bases). V was shortened by 3 bases and J by 5 bases, with 29 bases between the two germline ends. Germline V gives CDR1 ENHRY, CDR2 SYGVKD. The CDR3 has 19 residues. The CDR3 here is CAISDPTDKSGSGVHEQYF. CDR3 in DNA: TGTGCCATCAGTGACCCAACCGATAAATCCGGGTCAGGGGTCCACGAGCAGTACTTC.

This clone was seen a single time. CDR3 bases: TGTGCCAGCAGCTCTGGTGTTGGCGGGAGGGCCAAAAACATTCAGTACTTC. Protein product: CASSSGVGGRAKNIQYF. J is TRBJ2-4 and V is TRBV5-4; the match to TRBD2 covers 8 bases. The CDR3 length is 17 residues. Germline-derived CDR1 and CDR2 are SGHNT and YYREEE (reference sequence). Trimming took 3 bases from V and 1 from J; bases not matched to a gene: 9.

This clone was observed once. The DNA for the CDR3 is TGTGCCAGCAGTGGGGACAGTTCCTCTGGAAACACCATATATTTT. This sequence encodes CASSGDSSSGNTIYF. The rearrangement links TRBV2 to TRBJ1-3, with 7 bases matching TRBD1. The germline CDR1 and CDR2 sequences are SNHLY and FYNNEI. This CDR3 comprises 15 residues. The V gene end was trimmed by 4 bases and the J gene end by 0 bases; junction bases not matched to a gene: 3. Full variable domain (missing parts from reference TRBV2 and TRBJ1-3): EPEVTQTPSHQVTQMGQEVILRCVPISNHLYFYWYRQILGQKVEFLVSFYNNEISEKSEIFDDQFSVERPDGSNFTLKIRSTKLEDSAMYFCASSGDSSSGNTIYFGEGSWLTVV.

The J gene is TRBJ2-2, the V gene TRBV5-1; TRBD2 agrees at 9 bases. Germline V CDR1 and CDR2: SGHRS, YFSETQ. This CDR3 spans 16 amino acids. The V and J ends lost 0 bases and 4 bases, in that order; junction bases with no gene match: 4. Here the CDR3 reads CASSLGGGAPTGELFF. Written as DNA, the CDR3 is TGCGCCAGCAGCTTGGGCGGGGGGGCCCCCACCGGGGAGCTGTTTTTT.

The chain combines TRBV12-5 with TRBJ2-1; 9 positions agree with TRBD2. The CDR3 runs 16 residues. Germline V gene data show CDR1 as LGHNT and CDR2 as FRNRAP. Trimming removed 1 base from V and 4 bases from J; junction bases left unmatched: 5. The CDR3 loop is CASGLGGGAEYNEQFF. DNA for the CDR3: TGTGCTAGTGGTTTGGGCGGGGGGGCGGAATACAATGAGCAGTTCTTC.

The chain links TRBV28 to TRBJ1-5; D not resolved. Germline values: CDR1 MDHEN, CDR2 SYDVKM. The CDR3 spans 12 residues. Between the trimmed V and J ends, which lost 6 bases and 4 bases, there was a span of 7 bases. The CDR3 bases are TGTGCCAGCAGAATCGGGAATCAGCCCCAGCATTTT. It is translated as CASRIGNQPQHF. Complete variable domain (other parts from reference TRBV28 and TRBJ1-5): DVKVTQSSRYLVKRTGEKVFLECVQDMDHENMFWYRQDPGLGLRLIYFSYDVKMKEKGDIPEGYSVSREKKERFSLILESASTNQTSMYLCASRIGNQPQHFGDGTRLSIL.

This clone was counted a single time. This rearrangement joins TRBV30 to TRBJ2-5, with a weak D call TRBD2 (6 bases). The germline V gene encodes CDR1 GTSNPN and CDR2 SVGIG (reference sequence). The CDR3 extends over 18 amino acids. V was clipped by 0 bases and J by 5 bases, with 25 bases between them. CDR3 DNA: TGTGCCTGGAGTGTGTGGAGGCGGGAACACTTCTTCCCGGAGACCCAGTACTTC. It is translated as CAWSVWRREHFFPETQYF.

This clone has just one count. The chain links TRBV10-2 to TRBJ2-7, with D maybe TRBD1 (5 bases). Germline loops: CDR1 WSHSY, CDR2 SAAADI. The CDR3 covers 13 residues. The ends were cut back, 2 bases at V and 3 bases at J, with 8 bases in the middle. The CDR3 loop reads CASSEGRDYEQYF. The CDR3, as DNA: TGCGCCAGCAGTGAGGGCAGGGACTACGAGCAGTACTTC.